The rows below give T cell receptor beta chains drawn from one sample of a study of T cells in Graves' hyperthyroidism and ophthalmopathy. One entry per CDR3 protein results from TCRdb running MiXCR on the multiplex PCR reads. Of about 280,000 distinct CDR3 sequences in the sample, 25% to 30% were seen once. Material: blood. The receptors derive from a man aged 35-49 years with Graves' hyperthyroidism that later progressed to Graves' ophthalmopathy. CDR3s include the opening cysteine and the closing phenylalanine or tryptophan. Each record gives: D gene, clone size, J gene, V gene, CDR3 DNA, CDR3 protein. A D gene is named only where the DNA matches it firmly. Rows give clone size only sometimes, using once, few, many, or a class for an expanded clone.

>.|many|TRBJ1-5|TRBV19
TGTGCCAGTAGTATAGTGACAGCTAATCAGCCCCAGCATTTT
CASSIVTANQPQHF
>.|many|TRBJ1-1|TRBV12-3/TRBV12-4
TGTGCCAGCAGCCCCCGGGACCGGGTCGCTGAAGCTTTCTTT
CASSPRDRVAEAFF
>.|many|TRBJ1-5|TRBV6-2/TRBV6-3
TGTGCCAGCAGTTACGCCCTCCTCGGGGCAGGGCCCAGCAATCAGCCCCAGCATTTT
CASSYALLGAGPSNQPQHF
>.|.|TRBJ1-2|TRBV6-5
TGTGCCAGCAGTTACTCGCAGCTGAACGGCTACACCTTC
CASSYSQLNGYTF
>TRBD1|.|TRBJ1-1|TRBV6-1
TGTGCCAGCAGTGAAGGGACAGGGGAACACACTGAAGCTTTCTTT
CASSEGTGEHTEAFF
>.|many|TRBJ1-3|TRBV7-9
TGTGCCAGCAGCCAAGCGGGGACGGACACCATATATTTT
CASSQAGTDTIYF
>.|.|TRBJ2-7|TRBV6-1
TGTGCCAGCAGATCCGACAGCCTACCCTCCTACGAGCAGTACTTC
CASRSDSLPSYEQYF
>TRBD2|.|TRBJ2-7|TRBV12-3/TRBV12-4
TGTGCCAGCAGTTTAAGTCCAGGACTAGCGGGAGGGAGTGAGCAGTACTTC
CASSLSPGLAGGSEQYF
>.|many|TRBJ2-2|TRBV7-9
TGTGGCGGAGGCGGGGAGCTGTTTTTT
CGGGGELFF
>.|many|TRBJ2-2|TRBV24-1
TGTGCCACCAGTGACCCAGGGCTGAACACCGGGGAGCTGTTTTTT
CATSDPGLNTGELFF
>.|many|TRBJ2-7|TRBV5-1
TGCGCCAGCAGCTATCGGACAGCCTACGAGCAGTACTTC
CASSYRTAYEQYF
>TRBD2|many|TRBJ2-4|TRBV19
TGTGCCAGTGTCCGAACTAGCGGGAGTTATGGCATTCAGTACTTC
CASVRTSGSYGIQYF
>.|many|TRBJ2-7|TRBV12-3/TRBV12-4
TGTGCCAGCAGTTTAAATACCCTATACGAGCAGTACTTC
CASSLNTLYEQYF
>.|many|TRBJ1-2|TRBV13
TGTGCCAGCAACTTCGCAGTGGGTGGCTACACCTTC
CASNFAVGGYTF
>TRBD2|.|TRBJ2-5|TRBV5-4
TGTGCCAGCAGACACGCCGGGACTAGAGGGGAGACCCAGTACTTC
CASRHAGTRGETQYF
>.|few|TRBJ1-6|TRBV5-4
TGTGCCAGCAGCATCCCATTGTCACCCCTCCACTTT
CASSIPLSPLHF
>.|many|TRBJ1-4|TRBV7-8
TGTGCCAGCAGCTGGGACTTCAGCGGAGAAAAACTGTTTTTT
CASSWDFSGEKLFF
>TRBD2|many|TRBJ2-2|TRBV20-1
TGCAGTGCTCCTAGCGGAGGGAACACCGGGGAGCTGTTTTTT
CSAPSGGNTGELFF
>TRBD2|many|TRBJ2-2|TRBV6-5
TGTGCCGAAACTAGCGGGAGGGCCGCCGGGGAGCTGTTTTTT
CAETSGRAAGELFF
>TRBD1|.|TRBJ1-2|TRBV12-3/TRBV12-4
TGTGCCAGCAGGGGCAGGGCAGGGGGCGGTGGCTACACCTTC
CASRGRAGGGGYTF
>TRBD1|many|TRBJ2-7|TRBV5-1
TGCGCCAGCAGGCACCCGGGACAGGACGATAAGCAGTACTTC
CASRHPGQDDKQYF
>.|.|TRBJ1-1|TRBV12-3/TRBV12-4
TGTGCCAGCAGTGAAGGGACTCGGATCCAGGGCACTGAAGCTTTCTTT
CASSEGTRIQGTEAFF
>TRBD2|many|TRBJ2-7|TRBV28
TGTGCCAGCACCACCCGGACCGGCGGGAGCGCGCTTTACGAGCAGTACTTC
CASTTRTGGSALYEQYF
>.|many|TRBJ2-7|TRBV11-2
TGTGCCAGCAGCCGTCAGGAGGGTGCCCCCTACGAGCAGTACTTC
CASSRQEGAPYEQYF
>TRBD1|many|TRBJ1-2|TRBV5-1
TGCGCCAGCAGCCCGGGACAGGGAAGAATCTATGGCTACACCTTC
CASSPGQGRIYGYTF
>TRBD1|.|TRBJ2-7|TRBV27
TGTGCCAGCAGTCCGGACAGGGGCCACGAGCAGTACTTC
CASSPDRGHEQYF
>.|many|TRBJ1-1|TRBV5-1
TGCGCCAGCAGCTGGGCCCCGGGGCCAGCGGGGAACACTGAAGCTTTCTTT
CASSWAPGPAGNTEAFF
>TRBD1|many|TRBJ2-7|TRBV20-1
TGCAGTGCAGGGGGACAGGGGACCTCCTACGAGCAGTACTTC
CSAGGQGTSYEQYF
>.|.|TRBJ1-5|TRBV6-5
TGTGCCAGCAGTTCTCCCTGGCCCCAGCATTTT
CASSSPWPQHF
>.|many|TRBJ1-2|TRBV27
TGTGCCAGCAGTTCAGGGTATAAGTCGGAAGGCTACACCTTC
CASSSGYKSEGYTF
>.|few|TRBJ2-2|TRBV5-5
TGTGCCAGCGGTGGGCAGGGCCTTACCAACACCGGGGAGCTGTTTTTT
CASGGQGLTNTGELFF
>.|many|TRBJ1-5|TRBV29-1
TGCAGCGTTTCCCACTCGAGGCTAGAGCCCCAGCATTTT
CSVSHSRLEPQHF
>.|many|TRBJ1-1|TRBV20-1
TGCAGTGCTAGAGATCCGGCAAGTTCTCTGAACACTGAAGCTTTCTTT
CSARDPASSLNTEAFF
>TRBD2|many|TRBJ2-7|TRBV28
TGTGCCAGCAGCCGAGGACTAGCTAACTACGAGCAGTACTTC
CASSRGLANYEQYF
>.|many|TRBJ1-5|TRBV6-2/TRBV6-3
TGTGCCAGCAGTTCCGAGTATAGCAATCAGCCCCAGCATTTT
CASSSEYSNQPQHF
>TRBD1|.|TRBJ1-1|TRBV6-5
TGTGCCAGCAGTTACTCCGGGACAGGGGGCACTGAAGCTTTCTTT
CASSYSGTGGTEAFF
>TRBD2|.|TRBJ2-7|TRBV12-3/TRBV12-4
TGTGCCAGCAGTTTACATAGCGGGTACGAGCAGTACTTC
CASSLHSGYEQYF
>.|many|TRBJ2-7|TRBV27
TGTGCCAGCAGTACAAGACAGTACCAAGCCTCCTACGAGCAGTACTTC
CASSTRQYQASYEQYF
>TRBD2|.|TRBJ2-7|TRBV30
TGTGCCTGGGGGACTAGCGGGGTGGTGCAGTACTTC
CAWGTSGVVQYF
>.|many|TRBJ2-5|TRBV20-1
TGCAGTGCTAGAGCCGGGACTTTACAAGAGACCCAGTACTTC
CSARAGTLQETQYF
>.|many|TRBJ1-1|TRBV28
TGTGCCAGCAGCCTTTGGACAGTTAATTTGAACACTGAAGCTTTCTTT
CASSLWTVNLNTEAFF
>TRBD1|many|TRBJ1-2|TRBV18
TGTGCCAGCTCACCCTTTTCGGGACAGTTTAACTATGGCTACACCTTC
CASSPFSGQFNYGYTF
>.|.|TRBJ2-5|TRBV20-1
TGCAGTGCTAGAGATCCGGGACGACGGGCGGGAGAGACCCAGTACTTC
CSARDPGRRAGETQYF
>TRBD2|.|TRBJ2-5|TRBV5-1
TGCGCCAGCAGCTTGGGGCCGGCCGCCAGCGGGAAGGGGGAGACCCAGTACTTC
CASSLGPAASGKGETQYF
>.|many|TRBJ1-2|TRBV18
TGTGCCAGCTCACCACCGCGGACGGGAGATAACTATGGCTACACCTTC
CASSPPRTGDNYGYTF
>.|many|TRBJ1-2|TRBV29-1
TGCAGCGTAGGACAGCTTTCTTATGGCTACACCTTC
CSVGQLSYGYTF
>TRBD1|.|TRBJ1-1|TRBV5-1
TGCGCCAGCAGCTTGGAGATAGGGACAGGGGGAGCGAACACTGAAGCTTTCTTT
CASSLEIGTGGANTEAFF
>TRBD1|.|TRBJ2-5|TRBV20-1
TGCAGTGCTCCGCCGCGAGGGGGCAGGGAGACCCAGTACTTC
CSAPPRGGRETQYF
>TRBD2|few|TRBJ2-7|TRBV20-1
TGCAGTGCTAGGACCGGGACTAGCGGCTGGGAGCAGTACTTC
CSARTGTSGWEQYF
>.|.|TRBJ2-7|TRBV20-1
TGCAGTGCCGGTTCGAACGTAGCGGTGAACGAGCAGTACTTC
CSAGSNVAVNEQYF
>TRBD2|many|TRBJ2-7|TRBV27
TGTGCCAGCAGTTTACTAGCGGGAGGGGTCCACGAGCAGTACTTC
CASSLLAGGVHEQYF
>.|.|TRBJ2-7|TRBV18
TGTGCCAGCTCACCACCGAGGGGCCCCTACGAGCAGTACTTC
CASSPPRGPYEQYF
>TRBD2|many|TRBJ2-5|TRBV7-9
TGTGCCAGCAGCTTAGGTGTAGCGGGAGAGACCCAGTACTTC
CASSLGVAGETQYF
>TRBD1|many|TRBJ2-5|TRBV24-1
TGTGCCACCAGTGATACCGAACAGGGGATCCAAGAGACCCAGTACTTC
CATSDTEQGIQETQYF
>TRBD1|many|TRBJ1-2|TRBV14
TGTGCCAGCAGCCAAGAGGGACAGGCTTGGGGCTACACCTTC
CASSQEGQAWGYTF
>.|many|TRBJ1-1|TRBV7-2
TGTGCCAGCAGCTTAGCAACTGAAGCTTTCTTT
CASSLATEAFF
>.|.|TRBJ2-5|TRBV12-3/TRBV12-4
TGTGCCAGCACGGGGCAAGCCGGAGAGACCCAGTACTTC
CASTGQAGETQYF
>TRBD1|many|TRBJ2-7|TRBV15
TGTGCCACCAGCAGAGGCAACCCCCGGGACAGGTCCTACGAGCAGTACTTC
CATSRGNPRDRSYEQYF
>TRBD1|many|TRBJ1-1|TRBV6-1
TGTGCCAGCAGTACCACAGGGGTTAACACTGAAGCTTTCTTT
CASSTTGVNTEAFF
>.|many|TRBJ2-7|TRBV12-3/TRBV12-4
TGTGCCAGCAGTCAAATTGGCCCCTACGAGCAGTACTTC
CASSQIGPYEQYF